Shown below are 8 T cell receptor beta chains from a single sample sequenced in a study of CD4+ T cells in melanoma. Assay used: immunoSEQ multiplex PCR; TCRdb lists only in-frame clones, some missing. The table has around 110,000 clones, approximately 92% seen once. Sequencing input: peripheral blood. The receptors here all came from a human donor with melanoma.

This clone was counted a few times. The chain links TRBV19 to TRBJ2-2; D gene uncertain. V was clipped by 6 bases and J by 5 bases, with 7 bases between them. Germline values: CDR1 LNHDA, CDR2 SQIVND (reference sequence). The length of the CDR3 is 12 residues. The CDR3 sequence is CASRRRTGELFF. The CDR3 DNA sequence: TGTGCCAGTAGGCGGCGGACCGGGGAGCTGTTTTTT.

The chain links TRBV5-6 to TRBJ2-7, with 8 bases fitting TRBD1. With V trimmed by 5 bases and J by 1 base, 5 bases remained unmatched. Germline V CDR1 and CDR2: SGHDT, YYEEEE. There are 14 residues in the CDR3. The CDR3, as DNA: TGTGCCAGCAGACAGGGGGTCCTATCCTACGAGCAGTACTTC. This encodes CASRQGVLSYEQYF.

The V gene is TRBV5-1, the J gene TRBJ2-1; tentative D call: TRBD2 (5 bases). V was pared by 0 bases and J by 6 bases, with 16 bases between. The CDR3 runs 16 residues. CDR1 SGHRS and CDR2 YFSETQ come from the germline V gene. CDR3: CASSLEISGFGNEQFF. The CDR3 nucleotides are TGCGCCAGCAGCTTGGAGATCTCGGGGTTTGGCAATGAGCAGTTCTTC.

As to this clone: The sample has other DNA sequences that encode this CDR3 too. The gene calls are TRBV28 and TRBJ1-5; D is ambiguous. Germline CDR1 and CDR2: MDHEN and SYDVKM. Trimming left V 5 bases short and J 7 bases short, with 9 bases between. CDR3 length: 12 residues. The CDR3, as DNA: TGTGCCAGCAGTCTCAGAAACCAGCCCCAGCATTTT. Translating it yields CASSLRNQPQHF. Full variable domain (outside the CDR3, taken from reference TRBV28 and TRBJ1-5): DVKVTQSSRYLVKRTGEKVFLECVQDMDHENMFWYRQDPGLGLRLIYFSYDVKMKEKGDIPEGYSVSREKKERFSLILESASTNQTSMYLCASSLRNQPQHFGDGTRLSIL.

The chain employs TRBV29-1 and TRBJ2-7; D is unclear. This CDR3 is built from 14 residues. In germline, CDR1 is SQVTM, CDR2 ANQGSEA. Deletions cut 0 bases from V and 2 bases from J, with 11 bases between. Here the CDR3 DNA reads TGCAGCGTTGAAGATATCGGATCCACCTACGAGCAGTACTTC. Translated: CSVEDIGSTYEQYF.

The rearrangement links TRBV5-6 to TRBJ1-5, with TRBD1 matching over 9 bases. The trim removed 1 base at V and 7 bases at J, leaving 9 bases unmatched. Per germline, CDR1 SGHDT and CDR2 YYEEEE. The CDR3 totals 16 residues. In nucleotides, the CDR3 is TGTGCCAGCAGCTTGTTTCTGGGACAGGGCGGGCAGCCCCAGCATTTT. It specifies CASSLFLGQGGQPQHF.

V and J are TRBV5-1 and TRBJ1-1; maybe TRBD1 (5 bases). Trimming cost V 1 base and J 3 bases, with 13 bases left between them. Germline V lookup: CDR1 SGHRS, CDR2 YFSETQ. CDR3 length: 15 amino acids. CDR3: CASSLSGMGHTEAFF. CDR3 DNA sequence: TGCGCCAGCAGCTTGTCAGGAATGGGGCACACTGAAGCTTTCTTT.

Only one count was recorded for this clone. The chain carries TRBV6-5 and TRBJ2-7; possibly TRBD1 or TRBD2 for D (6 bases each). V was clipped by 6 bases and J by 6 bases, with 18 bases between them. Germline loops: CDR1 MNHEY, CDR2 SVGAGI. The CDR3 sequence is 14 residues long. CDR3 sequence (DNA): TGTGCCAGCAGCTACCGAGGAGGGGGTTCCGAGCAGTACTTC. It translates to CASSYRGGGSEQYF.